These 5 T cell receptor beta chains originate from one sample sequenced in a study of Graves' ophthalmopathy and Graves' hyperthyroidism. Using RNA transcripts, the TCR beta CDR3 regions were amplified. HTBI primers were employed in first-round RT-PCR, then a second-round multiplex PCR followed. Using its own MiXCR run on the multiplex PCR reads, TCRdb lists one record per CDR3 protein. Here the sample spans hundreds of thousands of distinct CDR3 sequences, 22% being singletons. The sequenced material came from peripheral blood. Receptor source: a woman between 18 and 29 years old with stable Graves' hyperthyroidism. Some clones in this sample may be carry-over from other donors' samples.

The sample holds many counts of this clonotype. The V and J genes are TRBV14 and TRBJ1-2, with 8 bases fitting TRBD1. The CDR3 is made up of 15 amino acids. With 4 bases clipped from V and 4 bases from J, the junction kept 8 bases outside the gene matches. Looked up from germline, CDR1 is SGHDN and CDR2 is FVKESK. The CDR3, as DNA: TGTGCCAGCAGCCTCTGGGCAGGGGGCCTCTATGGCTACACCTTC. Translation gives CASSLWAGGLYGYTF. Drawing the rest from reference TRBV14 and TRBJ1-2, the complete variable domain is EAGVTQFPSHSVIEKGQTVTLRCDPISGHDNLYWYRRVMGKEIKFLLHFVKESKQDESGMPNNRFLAERTGGTYSTLKVQPAELEDSGVYFCASSLWAGGLYGYTFGSGTRLTVV.

Many counts were recorded for this clonotype. The J gene is TRBJ2-7, the V gene TRBV28; 9 nucleotides agree with TRBD1. CDR1 MDHEN and CDR2 SYDVKM come from the germline V gene. CDR3 length: 16 amino acids. The ends lost 4 bases at V and 3 bases at J; junction bases unmatched: 10. CDR3 sequence: CASSSPGTGLGYEQYF. The CDR3 bases are TGTGCCAGCAGTTCCCCAGGGACAGGGCTTGGCTACGAGCAGTACTTC.

This clonotype was seen a handful of times. The chain uses TRBV11-2 and TRBJ2-5, with a possible D match to TRBD1 (6 bases). The germline gives CDR1 SGHAT, CDR2 FQNNGV. CDR3 size: 17 residues. Between the trimmed V and J ends, which lost 0 bases and 2 bases, there was a span of 16 bases. This CDR3 is CASSLDGFDRQQETQYF. Here the CDR3 DNA reads TGTGCCAGCAGCTTAGATGGTTTCGACAGGCAACAAGAGACCCAGTACTTC.

This clonotype occurred many times. This sequence joins TRBV6-2 or TRBV6-3 and TRBJ2-6; tentative D call: TRBD1 (5 bases). The CDR3 is 19 amino acids. V was trimmed by 2 bases and J by 0 bases, leaving 17 bases between them. Germline CDR1 reads MNHEY; CDR2 reads SVGEGT. The CDR3 DNA reads TGTGCCAGCAGTTACGGGCTCTACAGGCGATACTCTGGGGCCAACGTCCTGACTTTC. Translated, it gives CASSYGLYRRYSGANVLTF.

This clonotype has at least ten counts. V and J are TRBV5-1 and TRBJ1-2; TRBD1 matches 10 bases. J lost 4 bases, V lost 4 bases, and 10 bases had no gene match. The CDR3 sequence is 16 residues long. CDR1 and CDR2 (germline): SGHRS, YFSETQ. CDR3 sequence: CASSPHDGQGVYGYTF. The CDR3 DNA follows: TGCGCCAGCAGCCCCCACGATGGACAGGGGGTCTATGGCTACACCTTC.